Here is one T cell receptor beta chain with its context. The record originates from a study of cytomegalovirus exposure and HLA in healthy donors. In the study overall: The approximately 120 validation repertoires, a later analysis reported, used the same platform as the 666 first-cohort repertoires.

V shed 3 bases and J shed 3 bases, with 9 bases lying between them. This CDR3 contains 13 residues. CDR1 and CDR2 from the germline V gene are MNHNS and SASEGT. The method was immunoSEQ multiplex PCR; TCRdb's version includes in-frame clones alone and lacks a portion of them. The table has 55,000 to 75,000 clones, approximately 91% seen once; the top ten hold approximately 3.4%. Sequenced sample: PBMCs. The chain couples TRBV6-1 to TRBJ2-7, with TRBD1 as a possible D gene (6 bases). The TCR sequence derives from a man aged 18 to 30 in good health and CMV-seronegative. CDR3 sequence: CASSEVGGYEQYF. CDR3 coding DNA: TGTGCCAGCAGTGAGGTAGGGGGCTACGAGCAGTACTTC.